The 25 T cell receptor beta chains below come from one sample, sequenced in a study of cytomegalovirus exposure and HLA in healthy donors (TCRdb year 2017). Library preparation was by the immunoSEQ multiplex PCR assay. For the multiplex PCR, a mixture combining 60 forward primers for TCR Vbeta segments and 13 reverse primers for TCR Jbeta segments was used. TCRdb stores this immuneACCESS table with in-frame sequences only. Part of the clones is absent; in the studies checked, under half of the shortfall reflects unresolved V genes, and no reason is known for the rest. This sample holds 50,000 to 55,000 clones; around 81% were observed only once. The ten largest account for approximately 2.5% of the sample. Sequenced input: PBMCs. The receptor set was obtained from a boy aged 10-17 years in good health and CMV-seropositive.

The V call is TRBV7-2, the J call TRBJ2-7; D is undetermined. The CDR3 sequence is 12 residues long. Germline values: CDR1 SGHTA, CDR2 FQGNSA. Trimming left V 0 bases short and J 3 bases short, with 3 bases between. CDR3 sequence (DNA): TGTGCCAGCAGCTTAGCGCGCTACGAGCAGTACTTC. Its protein product is CASSLARYEQYF.

This clone was detected a few times. The chain combines TRBV5-4 with TRBJ1-3, with D tentatively TRBD1 (5 bases). Germline CDR1 SGHNT, CDR2 YYREEE (reference sequence). Trimming stripped 4 bases from V and 0 bases from J, with 14 bases between. The CDR3 length is 16 residues. CDR3 protein: CASSPGATDSGNTIYF. CDR3 coding DNA: TGTGCCAGCAGCCCTGGGGCGACGGACTCTGGAAACACCATATATTTT.

The J gene is TRBJ2-6, the V gene TRBV10-3; 7 bases are shared with TRBD1. CDR3 size: 14 residues. Germline CDR1 ENHRY, CDR2 SYGVKD. V lost 7 bases to trimming and J lost 1 base; unmatched junction nucleotides: 1. CDR3 region: CAIMTGSGANVLTF. CDR3 nucleotides: TGTGCCATCATGACAGGGTCTGGGGCCAACGTCCTGACTTTC.

The rearrangement links TRBV7-9 to TRBJ2-7; TRBD1 aligns across 7 bases. Looked up from germline, CDR1 is SEHNR and CDR2 is FQNEAQ (reference sequence). With 3 bases clipped from V and 5 bases from J, the junction kept 7 bases outside the gene matches. The length of the CDR3 is 14 residues. The CDR3 DNA sequence: TGTGCCAGCAGCTTTGAGGGAACAGGGGACGAGCAGTACTTC. Encoded protein: CASSFEGTGDEQYF.

The chain combines TRBV5-6 with TRBJ1-4, with 9 positions matching TRBD1. Germline CDR1 reads SGHDT; CDR2 reads YYEEEE. The CDR3 is 16 amino acids. J was trimmed by 5 bases and V by 0 bases; bases with no gene match: 5. The CDR3 nucleotides are TGTGCCAGCAGCTTGGCGACAGGGGGAAAAAATGAAAAACTGTTTTTT. Its translation: CASSLATGGKNEKLFF.

This clone is termed medium-sized. The chain combines TRBV6-1 with TRBJ1-4; maybe TRBD1 (5 bases). Trimming shortened V by 3 bases and J by 4 bases, and 12 bases separated the two germline ends. Germline CDR1 MNHNS, CDR2 SASEGT. This CDR3 spans 15 amino acids. Here the CDR3 DNA reads TGTGCCAGCAGTGATGTCCAGGGTTTTAATGAAAAACTGTTTTTT. Translation: CASSDVQGFNEKLFF.

The CDR3 here is CASSSQQGRGEKLFF. The CDR3 region has the DNA TGTGCCAGTAGTAGCCAACAGGGGAGAGGTGAAAAACTGTTTTTT. This rearrangement joins TRBV19 to TRBJ1-4; 7 nucleotides match TRBD1. Trimming cost V 4 bases and J 7 bases; bases outside gene matches: 9. This CDR3 comprises 15 residues. Germline V lookup: CDR1 LNHDA, CDR2 SQIVND (reference sequence).

This clone was counted a single time. The gene calls are TRBV10-3 and TRBJ2-1, with a weak D call TRBD2 (6 bases). V was clipped by 4 bases and J by 10 bases, with 11 bases between them. The CDR3 is 12 amino acids. Germline-derived CDR1 and CDR2 are ENHRY and SYGVKD. The CDR3 protein is CAISGDFGEQFF. The DNA for the CDR3 is TGTGCCATCAGTGGGGACTTTGGGGAGCAGTTCTTC.

This clone was counted between two and nine times. The V and J genes are TRBV5-4 and TRBJ2-1; 8 bases are shared with TRBD2. V trimming: 4 bases; J trimming: 4 bases; junction bases outside the gene matches: 10. This CDR3 has 16 residues. CDR1 is SGHNT and CDR2 is YYREEE in the germline V gene (reference sequence). The CDR3 region has the DNA TGTGCCAGCAGCCTGGGAGGTACTAGCGGATACAATGAGCAGTTCTTC. Its translation is CASSLGGTSGYNEQFF.

The gene calls are TRBV11-2 and TRBJ1-2; D might be TRBD1 (6 bases). CDR1 and CDR2 from the germline V gene are SGHAT and FQNNGV. This CDR3 is built from 16 residues. V was cut by 6 bases and J by 6 bases, with 23 bases left in between. In nucleotides, the CDR3 is TGTGCCAGCAGACCCAATCTCATACGACAGGAAAATGGCTACACCTTC. The encoded protein is CASRPNLIRQENGYTF. Filled out from reference TRBV11-2 and TRBJ1-2, the complete variable domain reads EAGVAQSPRYKIIEKRQSVAFWCNPISGHATLYWYQQILGQGPKLLIQFQNNGVVDDSQLPKDRFSAERLKGVDSTLKIQPAKLEDSAVYLCASRPNLIRQENGYTFGSGTRLTVV.

The V and J genes are TRBV5-1 and TRBJ1-2; 8 bases fit TRBD1. The CDR3 runs 22 residues. Germline V gene sequence: CDR1 SGHRS, CDR2 YFSETQ. J gave up 1 base and V 0 bases, and 23 bases lay outside the gene matches. The CDR3 sequence is CASSLEFRGRIPFIHFNYGYTF. CDR3 coding DNA: TGCGCCAGCAGCTTGGAATTCAGGGGGCGCATCCCGTTCATTCACTTTAACTATGGCTACACCTTC. Based on the CDR3 plus reference TRBV5-1 and TRBJ1-2, the full variable domain is KAGVTQTPRYLIKTRGQQVTLSCSPISGHRSVSWYQQTPGQGLQFLFEYFSETQRNKGNFPGRFSGRQFSNSRSEMNVSTLELGDSALYLCASSLEFRGRIPFIHFNYGYTFGSGTRLTVV.

The chain couples TRBV5-4 to TRBJ2-3; the match to TRBD1 covers 7 bases. V lost 5 bases and J lost 2; bases outside the gene matches: 5. The CDR3 totals 14 residues. Germline CDR1 reads SGHNT; CDR2 reads YYREEE (reference sequence). CDR3 bases: TGTGCCAGCAGGGATGGGACAGACACAGATACGCAGTATTTT. This translates into CASRDGTDTDTQYF.

This clone was detected only once. Compared with germline, one end of the junction differs, possibly owing to a read error. The rearrangement uses TRBV19 and TRBJ2-5; no clear D. Germline V gene sequence: CDR1 LNHDA, CDR2 SQIVND (reference sequence). The CDR3 is 15 residues long. CDR3 DNA: TGTGCCAGTAGCGGGTTCGGTTCGAACCAAGGGACCCAGTACTTC. Its translation: CASSGFGSNQGTQYF. Combining the CDR3 with reference TRBV19 and TRBJ2-5 gives the whole variable domain DGGITQSPKYLFRKEGQNVTLSCEQNLNHDAMYWYRQDPGQGLRLIYYSQIVNDFQKGDIAEGYSVSREKKESFPLTVTSAQKNPTAFYLCASSGFGSNQGTQYFGPGTRLLVL.

The chain recombines TRBV7-8 with TRBJ2-3; 11 bases map to TRBD1. There are 15 residues in the CDR3. CDR1 and CDR2 from the germline V gene are SGHVS and FQNEAQ. V lost 5 bases and J lost 4; bases outside the gene matches: 5. This CDR3 is CASSTRTGGPDTQYF. The CDR3 DNA follows: TGTGCCAGCAGCACCCGGACAGGGGGCCCAGATACGCAGTATTTT.

This sequence joins TRBV7-9 and TRBJ2-3, with D unclear. Germline CDR1 is SEHNR and CDR2 is FQNEAQ (reference sequence). This CDR3 is 15 amino acids long. V gave up 11 bases and J gave up 3 bases, with 21 bases separating them. The CDR3 DNA reads TGTGCCGGCCAGAAGATTGCGGAACGAACAGATACGCAGTATTTT. Translating it yields CAGQKIAERTDTQYF.

The chain has TRBV6-5 and TRBJ2-2; D is undetermined. CDR3 length equals 15 residues. Trimming removed 2 bases at V and 8 bases at J, with 15 bases between. In germline, CDR1 is MNHEY, CDR2 SVGAGI. The CDR3: CASSYRRPESGELFF. The CDR3 DNA reads as TGTGCCAGCAGTTACCGCAGGCCGGAATCAGGGGAGCTGTTTTTT.

The chain links TRBV4-1 to TRBJ2-1; 11 nucleotides align to TRBD2. The germline V gene has CDR1 MGHRA and CDR2 YSYEKL. CDR3 length: 18 residues. The trim removed 0 bases at V and 4 bases at J, leaving 8 bases unmatched. In DNA form, the CDR3 reads TGCGCCAGCAGCCAAGAGGGCCCCGCTAGCGGGGGGTACAATGAGCAGTTCTTC. Its translation: CASSQEGPASGGYNEQFF.

The chain uses TRBV6-1 and TRBJ2-5; D may be TRBD2 (6 bases). Germline CDR1 is MNHNS and CDR2 is SASEGT. V was clipped by 4 bases and J by 4 bases, with 10 bases between them. This CDR3 region has 13 residues. The CDR3 region has the DNA TGTGCCAGCAGTGGACGGGGGATAGAGACCCAGTACTTC. Protein sequence: CASSGRGIETQYF.

This clone appeared a single time. The rearrangement joins TRBV6-5 to TRBJ1-1; D is undetermined. CDR3 length equals 13 residues. Germline loops: CDR1 MNHEY, CDR2 SVGAGI. Trimming shortened V by 6 bases and J by 4 bases, and 12 bases separated the two germline ends. CDR3 nucleotide sequence: TGTGCCAGCAGCTTGGCAATATTCACTGAAGCTTTCTTT. It yields the protein CASSLAIFTEAFF.

This sequence joins TRBV6-5 and TRBJ2-2; D gene ambiguous. The CDR3 consists of 14 residues. Germline CDR1 is MNHEY and CDR2 is SVGAGI. Trimming left V 1 base short and J 1 base short, with 4 bases between. This CDR3 reads CASSYYMNTGELFF. The CDR3 nucleotides read TGTGCCAGCAGTTACTATATGAACACCGGGGAGCTGTTTTTT.

The CDR3 DNA reads as TGTGCCAGCAGCTTAAATCGTCGGGAGGACACTGAAGCTTTCTTT. As protein: CASSLNRREDTEAFF. The V gene is TRBV5-4, the J gene TRBJ1-1; D uncertain. This CDR3 is built from 15 residues. Trimming took off 2 bases at V and 3 bases at J, with 14 bases between the two ends. Germline assignment: CDR1 SGHNT and CDR2 YYREEE (reference sequence).

This chain connects TRBV7-9 to TRBJ2-5; D gene unclear. The germline V gene has CDR1 SEHNR and CDR2 FQNEAQ (reference sequence). The CDR3 consists of 13 residues. The germline V and J ends were trimmed by 5 bases and 2 bases, with 9 bases remaining between them. This CDR3 reads CASSPTVQETQYF. Written as DNA, the CDR3 is TGTGCCAGCAGCCCCACAGTTCAAGAGACCCAGTACTTC.

The chain uses TRBV2 and TRBJ2-3, with 7 bases matching TRBD1. The CDR3 sequence is 14 residues long. Germline V gene sequence: CDR1 SNHLY, CDR2 FYNNEI. With V trimmed by 8 bases and J by 5 bases, 10 bases remained unmatched. DNA for the CDR3: TGTGCCAGCTTCGACAGGGTGTTGGGAGATACGCAGTATTTT. Translating gives CASFDRVLGDTQYF.

As for this clone: At one boundary the junction diverges from the germline segment, which might be a read error. The chain carries TRBV7-9 and TRBJ2-6, with D uncertain. Looked up from germline, CDR1 is SEHNR and CDR2 is FQNEAQ (reference sequence). The CDR3 loop spans 16 amino acids. The CDR3 DNA reads TGTTCCAGCAGCCTCCTGGCAGGTCTCCAGGCCAACGTCCTGACTTTC. This sequence encodes CSSSLLAGLQANVLTF.

V and J are TRBV6-5 and TRBJ1-1; D unresolved. The V and J ends lost 3 bases and 7 bases respectively, with 18 bases between them. The CDR3 sequence is 15 residues long. Germline V gene sequence: CDR1 MNHEY, CDR2 SVGAGI. CDR3 amino acids: CASSYTRFPSGEAFF. CDR3 DNA: TGTGCCAGCAGTTATACCAGATTTCCAAGTGGTGAAGCTTTCTTT.